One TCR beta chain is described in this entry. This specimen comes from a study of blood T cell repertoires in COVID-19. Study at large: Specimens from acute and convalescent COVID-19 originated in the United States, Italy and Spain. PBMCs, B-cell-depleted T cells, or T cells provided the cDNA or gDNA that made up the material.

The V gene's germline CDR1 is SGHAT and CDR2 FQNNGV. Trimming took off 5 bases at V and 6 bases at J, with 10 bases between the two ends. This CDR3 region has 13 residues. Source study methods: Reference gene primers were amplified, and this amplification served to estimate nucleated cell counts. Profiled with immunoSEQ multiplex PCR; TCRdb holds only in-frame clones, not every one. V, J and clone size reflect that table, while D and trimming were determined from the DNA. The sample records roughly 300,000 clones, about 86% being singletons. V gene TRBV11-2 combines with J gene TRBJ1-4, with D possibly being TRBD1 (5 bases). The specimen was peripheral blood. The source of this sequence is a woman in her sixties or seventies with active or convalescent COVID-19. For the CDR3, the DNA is TGTGCCAGCAGCCCCGACAGCCATGAAAAACTGTTTTTT. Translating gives CASSPDSHEKLFF.